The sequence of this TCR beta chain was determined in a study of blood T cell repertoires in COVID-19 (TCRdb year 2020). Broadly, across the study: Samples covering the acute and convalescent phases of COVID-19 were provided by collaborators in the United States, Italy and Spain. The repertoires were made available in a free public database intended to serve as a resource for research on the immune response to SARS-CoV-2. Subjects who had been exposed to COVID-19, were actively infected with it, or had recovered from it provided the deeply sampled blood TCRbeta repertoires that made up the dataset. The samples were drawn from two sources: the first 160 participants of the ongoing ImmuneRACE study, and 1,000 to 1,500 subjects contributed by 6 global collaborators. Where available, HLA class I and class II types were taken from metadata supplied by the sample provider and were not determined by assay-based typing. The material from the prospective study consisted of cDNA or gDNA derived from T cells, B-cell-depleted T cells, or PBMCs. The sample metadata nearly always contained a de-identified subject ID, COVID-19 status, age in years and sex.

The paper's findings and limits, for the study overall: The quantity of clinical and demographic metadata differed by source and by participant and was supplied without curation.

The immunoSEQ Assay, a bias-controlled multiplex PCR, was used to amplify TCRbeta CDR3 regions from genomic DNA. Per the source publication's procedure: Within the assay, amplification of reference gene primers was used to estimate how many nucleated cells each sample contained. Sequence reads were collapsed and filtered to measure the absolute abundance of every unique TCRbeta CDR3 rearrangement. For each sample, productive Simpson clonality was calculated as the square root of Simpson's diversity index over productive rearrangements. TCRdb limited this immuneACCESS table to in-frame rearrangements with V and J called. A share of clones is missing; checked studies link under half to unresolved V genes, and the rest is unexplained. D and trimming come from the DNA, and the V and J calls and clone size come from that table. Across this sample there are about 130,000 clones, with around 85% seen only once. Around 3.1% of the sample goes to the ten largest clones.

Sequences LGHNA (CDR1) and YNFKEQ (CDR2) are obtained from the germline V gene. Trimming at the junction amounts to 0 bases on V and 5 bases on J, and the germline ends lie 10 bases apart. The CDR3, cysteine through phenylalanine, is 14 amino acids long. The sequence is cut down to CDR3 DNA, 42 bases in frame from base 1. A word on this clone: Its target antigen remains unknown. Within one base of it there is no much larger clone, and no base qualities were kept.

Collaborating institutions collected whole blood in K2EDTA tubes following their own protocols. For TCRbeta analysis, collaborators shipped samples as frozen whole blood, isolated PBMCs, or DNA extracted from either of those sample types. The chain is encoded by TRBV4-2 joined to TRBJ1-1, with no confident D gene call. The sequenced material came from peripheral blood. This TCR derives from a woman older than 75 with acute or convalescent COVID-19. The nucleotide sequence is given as TGTGCCAGCAGCCAAGAAGTTCGGGGTACTGAAGCTTTCTTT. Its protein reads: CASSQEVRGTEAFF.